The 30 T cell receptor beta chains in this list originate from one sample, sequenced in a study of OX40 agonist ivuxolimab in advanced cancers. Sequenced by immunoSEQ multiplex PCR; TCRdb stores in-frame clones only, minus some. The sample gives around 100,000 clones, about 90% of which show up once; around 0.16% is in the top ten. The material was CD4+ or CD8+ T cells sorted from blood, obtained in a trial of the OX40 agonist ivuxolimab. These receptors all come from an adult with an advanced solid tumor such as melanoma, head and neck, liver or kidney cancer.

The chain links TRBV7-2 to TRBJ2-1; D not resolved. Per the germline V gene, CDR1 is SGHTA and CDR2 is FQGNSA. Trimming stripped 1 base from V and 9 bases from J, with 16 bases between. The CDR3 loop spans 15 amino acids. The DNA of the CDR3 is TGTGCCAGCAGCTTAGATAGGAACCGGGCCTCTGAGCAGTTCTTC. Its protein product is CASSLDRNRASEQFF.

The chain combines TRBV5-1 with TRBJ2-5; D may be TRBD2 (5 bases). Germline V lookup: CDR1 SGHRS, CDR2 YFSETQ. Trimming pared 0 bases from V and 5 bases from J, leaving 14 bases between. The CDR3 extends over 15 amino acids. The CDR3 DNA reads TGCGCCAGCAGCTTGGCCCTGGGTACGGGGGAGACCCAGTACTTC. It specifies CASSLALGTGETQYF.

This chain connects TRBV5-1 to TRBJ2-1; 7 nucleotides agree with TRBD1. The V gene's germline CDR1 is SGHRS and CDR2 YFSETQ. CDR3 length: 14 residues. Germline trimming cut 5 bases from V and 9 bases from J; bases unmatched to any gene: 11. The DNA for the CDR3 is TGCGCCAGCAGTACAGGGGCGAAAGAGGGTGAGCAGTTCTTC. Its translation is CASSTGAKEGEQFF. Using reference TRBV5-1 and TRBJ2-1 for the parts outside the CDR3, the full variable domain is KAGVTQTPRYLIKTRGQQVTLSCSPISGHRSVSWYQQTPGQGLQFLFEYFSETQRNKGNFPGRFSGRQFSNSRSEMNVSTLELGDSALYLCASSTGAKEGEQFFGPGTRLTVL.

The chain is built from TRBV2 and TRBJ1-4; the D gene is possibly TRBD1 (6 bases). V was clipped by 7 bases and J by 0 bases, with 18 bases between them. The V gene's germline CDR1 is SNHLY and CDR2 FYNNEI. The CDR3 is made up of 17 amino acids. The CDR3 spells CASTWGRRATTNEKLFF. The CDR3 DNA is TGTGCCAGCACCTGGGGGCGTCGGGCCACAACTAATGAAAAACTGTTTTTT.

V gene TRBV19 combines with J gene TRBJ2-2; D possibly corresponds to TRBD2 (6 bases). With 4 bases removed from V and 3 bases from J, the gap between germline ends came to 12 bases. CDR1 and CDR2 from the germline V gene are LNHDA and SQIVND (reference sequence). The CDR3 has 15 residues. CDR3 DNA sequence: TGTGCCAGTAGTAGGCGGAGGGCGGACACCGGGGAGCTGTTTTTT. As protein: CASSRRRADTGELFF.

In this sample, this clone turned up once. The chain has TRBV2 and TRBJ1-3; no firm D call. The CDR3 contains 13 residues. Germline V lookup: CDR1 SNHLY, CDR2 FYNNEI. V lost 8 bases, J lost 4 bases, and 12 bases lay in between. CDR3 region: CASGRVGGNTIYF. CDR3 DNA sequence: TGTGCCAGCGGGAGGGTAGGAGGAAACACCATATATTTT. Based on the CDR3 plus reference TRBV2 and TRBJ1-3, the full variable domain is EPEVTQTPSHQVTQMGQEVILRCVPISNHLYFYWYRQILGQKVEFLVSFYNNEISEKSEIFDDQFSVERPDGSNFTLKIRSTKLEDSAMYFCASGRVGGNTIYFGEGSWLTVV.

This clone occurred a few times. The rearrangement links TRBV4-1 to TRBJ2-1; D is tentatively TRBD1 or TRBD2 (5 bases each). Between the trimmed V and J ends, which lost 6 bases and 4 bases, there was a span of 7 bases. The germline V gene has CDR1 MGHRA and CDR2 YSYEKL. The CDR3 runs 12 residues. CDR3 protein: CASRGVYNEQFF. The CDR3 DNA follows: TGCGCCAGCAGGGGGGTATACAATGAGCAGTTCTTC.

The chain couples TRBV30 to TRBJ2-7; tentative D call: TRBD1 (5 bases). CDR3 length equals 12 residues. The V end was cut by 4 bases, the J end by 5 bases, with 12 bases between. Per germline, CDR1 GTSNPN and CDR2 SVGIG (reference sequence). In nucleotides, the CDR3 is TGTGCCTGGATCCAGGGCACCCACGAGCAGTACTTC. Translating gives CAWIQGTHEQYF.

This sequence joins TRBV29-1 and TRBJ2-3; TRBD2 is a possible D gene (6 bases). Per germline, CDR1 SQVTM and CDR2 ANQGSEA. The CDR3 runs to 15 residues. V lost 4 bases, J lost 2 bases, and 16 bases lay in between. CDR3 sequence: CSVGAVAGFTDTQYF. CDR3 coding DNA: TGCAGCGTTGGGGCCGTGGCGGGATTCACAGATACGCAGTATTTT.

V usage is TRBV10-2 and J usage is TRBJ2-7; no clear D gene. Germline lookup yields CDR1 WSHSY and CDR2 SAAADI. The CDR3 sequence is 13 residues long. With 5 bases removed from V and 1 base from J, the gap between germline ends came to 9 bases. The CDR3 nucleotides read TGCGCCAGCAGTTCCCGGGCGTCCTACGAGCAGTACTTC. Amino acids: CASSSRASYEQYF.

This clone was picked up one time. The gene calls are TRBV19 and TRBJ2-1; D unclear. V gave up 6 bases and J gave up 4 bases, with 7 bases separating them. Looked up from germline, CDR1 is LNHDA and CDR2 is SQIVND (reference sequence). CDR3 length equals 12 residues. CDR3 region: CASRDAYNEQFF. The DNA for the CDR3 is TGTGCCAGTAGGGACGCTTACAATGAGCAGTTCTTC.

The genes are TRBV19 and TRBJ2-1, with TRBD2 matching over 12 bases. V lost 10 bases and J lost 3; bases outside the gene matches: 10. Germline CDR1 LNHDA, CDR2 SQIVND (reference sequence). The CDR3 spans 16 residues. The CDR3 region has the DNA TGTGCCACCTCCGGGACTAGCGGGTTCGACTACAATGAGCAGTTCTTC. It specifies CATSGTSGFDYNEQFF.

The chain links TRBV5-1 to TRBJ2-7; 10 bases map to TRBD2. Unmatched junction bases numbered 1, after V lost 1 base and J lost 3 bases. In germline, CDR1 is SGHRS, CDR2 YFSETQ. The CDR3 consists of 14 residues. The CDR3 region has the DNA TGCGCCAGCAGCTTGACTAGCGGGAACTACGAGCAGTACTTC. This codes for CASSLTSGNYEQYF.

The chain's CDR3 is CASSLWSQTGELFF. CDR3 DNA sequence: TGTGCCAGCAGTTTATGGTCCCAGACCGGGGAGCTGTTTTTT. The rearrangement links TRBV27 to TRBJ2-2, with no clear D. V shed 1 base and J shed 5 bases, with 8 bases lying between them. Germline lookup yields CDR1 MNHEY and CDR2 SMNVEV (reference sequence). This CDR3 has 14 amino acids.

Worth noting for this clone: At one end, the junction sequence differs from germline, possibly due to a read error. The CDR3 loop reads CSAPGQGF. The CDR3 nucleotides read TGCAGCGCCCCGGGACAGGGGTTT. The genes are TRBV29-1 and TRBJ1-1; 10 bases are a match to TRBD1. From germline, CDR1 is SQVTM and CDR2 ANQGSEA. The CDR3 is 8 amino acids.

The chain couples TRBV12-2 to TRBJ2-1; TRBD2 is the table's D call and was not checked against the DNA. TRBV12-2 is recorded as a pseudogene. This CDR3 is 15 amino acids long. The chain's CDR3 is CASRCVSGKYNEQFF. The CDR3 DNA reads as TGTGCAAGTCGCTGTGTTAGCGGGAAATACAATGAGCAGTTCTTC.

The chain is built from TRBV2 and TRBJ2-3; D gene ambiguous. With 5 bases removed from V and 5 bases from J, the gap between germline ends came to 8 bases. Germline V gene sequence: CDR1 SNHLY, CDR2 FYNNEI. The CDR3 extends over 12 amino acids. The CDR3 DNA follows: TGTGCCAGCAGTAATCCACGAGATACGCAGTATTTT. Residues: CASSNPRDTQYF.

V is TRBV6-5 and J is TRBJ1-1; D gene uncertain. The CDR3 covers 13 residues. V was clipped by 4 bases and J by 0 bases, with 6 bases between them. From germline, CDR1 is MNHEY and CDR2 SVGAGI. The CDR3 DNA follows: TGTGCCAGCAGTTCCGGGGTGAACACTGAAGCTTTCTTT. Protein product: CASSSGVNTEAFF.

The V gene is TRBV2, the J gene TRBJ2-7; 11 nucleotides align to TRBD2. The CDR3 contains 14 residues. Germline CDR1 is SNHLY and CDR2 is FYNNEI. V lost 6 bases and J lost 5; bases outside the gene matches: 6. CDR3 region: CASRASGRSHEQYF. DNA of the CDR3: TGTGCCAGCAGAGCTAGCGGGAGGTCCCACGAGCAGTACTTC.

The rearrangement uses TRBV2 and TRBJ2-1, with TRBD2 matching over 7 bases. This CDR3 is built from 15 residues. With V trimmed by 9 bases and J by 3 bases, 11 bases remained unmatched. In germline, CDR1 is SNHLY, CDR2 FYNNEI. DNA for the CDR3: TGTGCCAGTTATTATCTAGCGGCAAGCTACAATGAGCAGTTCTTC. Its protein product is CASYYLAASYNEQFF.

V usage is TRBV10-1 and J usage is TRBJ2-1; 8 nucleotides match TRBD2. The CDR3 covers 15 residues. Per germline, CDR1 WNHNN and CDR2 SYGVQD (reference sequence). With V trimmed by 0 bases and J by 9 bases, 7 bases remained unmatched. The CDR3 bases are TGCGCCAGCAGTGAGTCTACTCCGGGACTAGGTGAGCAGTTCTTC. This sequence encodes CASSESTPGLGEQFF.

The CDR3 DNA reads as TGTGCCAGCACCCCCGTGGCGGGGGGCATCTACGAGCAGTACTTC. The encoded protein is CASTPVAGGIYEQYF. The V call is TRBV6-1, the J call TRBJ2-7; 8 bases agree with TRBD2. Germline trimming cut 7 bases from V and 3 bases from J; bases unmatched to any gene: 11. The CDR3 has 15 residues. Looked up from germline, CDR1 is MNHNS and CDR2 is SASEGT.

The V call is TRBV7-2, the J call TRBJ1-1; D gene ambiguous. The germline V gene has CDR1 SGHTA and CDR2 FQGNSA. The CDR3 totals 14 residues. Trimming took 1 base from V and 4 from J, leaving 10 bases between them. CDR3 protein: CASSLVLEVTEAFF. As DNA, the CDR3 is TGTGCCAGCAGCTTAGTTTTAGAAGTCACTGAAGCTTTCTTT.

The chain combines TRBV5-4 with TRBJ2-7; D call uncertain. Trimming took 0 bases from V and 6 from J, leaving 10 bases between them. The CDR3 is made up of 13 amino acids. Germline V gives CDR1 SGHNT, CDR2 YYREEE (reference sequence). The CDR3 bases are TGTGCCAGCAGCTTGGAGGTTGATGGCGAGCAGTACTTC. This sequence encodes CASSLEVDGEQYF.

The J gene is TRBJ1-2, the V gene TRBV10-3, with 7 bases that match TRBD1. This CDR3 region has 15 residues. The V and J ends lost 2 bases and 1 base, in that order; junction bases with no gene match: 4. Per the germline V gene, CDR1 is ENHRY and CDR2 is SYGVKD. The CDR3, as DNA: TGTGCCATCAGTGAGGGGGGACAGAATAACTATGGCTACACCTTC. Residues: CAISEGGQNNYGYTF.

Here the CDR3 reads CAWSFRLEAFF. CDR3 sequence (DNA): TGTGCCTGGAGTTTCAGGCTTGAAGCTTTCTTT. The chain links TRBV30 to TRBJ1-1; D is ambiguous. The length of the CDR3 is 11 residues. Germline CDR1 is GTSNPN and CDR2 is SVGIG (reference sequence). V lost 2 bases, J lost 7 bases, and 8 bases lay in between. The full variable domain, with the rest looked up from reference TRBV30 and TRBJ1-1, is SQTIHQWPATLVQPVGSPLSLECTVEGTSNPNLYWYRQAAGRGLQLLFYSVGIGQISSEVPQNLSASRPQDRQFILSSKKLLLSDSGFYLCAWSFRLEAFFGQGTRLTVV.

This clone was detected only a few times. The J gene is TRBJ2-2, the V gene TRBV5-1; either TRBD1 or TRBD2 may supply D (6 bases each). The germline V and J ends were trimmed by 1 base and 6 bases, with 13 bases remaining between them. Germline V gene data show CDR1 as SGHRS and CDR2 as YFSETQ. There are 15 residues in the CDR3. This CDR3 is CASSLMGGEPGELFF. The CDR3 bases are TGCGCCAGCAGCTTGATGGGGGGCGAGCCCGGGGAGCTGTTTTTT.

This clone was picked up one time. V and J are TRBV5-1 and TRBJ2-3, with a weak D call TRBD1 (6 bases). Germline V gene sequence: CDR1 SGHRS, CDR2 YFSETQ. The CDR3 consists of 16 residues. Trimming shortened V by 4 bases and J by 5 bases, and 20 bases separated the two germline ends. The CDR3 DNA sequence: TGCGCCAGCAGCGCAGGGTACAGGGTGGGGGTAGATACGCAGTATTTT. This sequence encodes CASSAGYRVGVDTQYF.

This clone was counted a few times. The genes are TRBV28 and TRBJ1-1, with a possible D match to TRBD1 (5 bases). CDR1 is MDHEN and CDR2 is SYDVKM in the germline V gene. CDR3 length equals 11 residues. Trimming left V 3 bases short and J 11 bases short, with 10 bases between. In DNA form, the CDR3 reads TGTGCCAGCAGTTTCGGCAGGGAGGCTTTCTTT. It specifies CASSFGREAFF.

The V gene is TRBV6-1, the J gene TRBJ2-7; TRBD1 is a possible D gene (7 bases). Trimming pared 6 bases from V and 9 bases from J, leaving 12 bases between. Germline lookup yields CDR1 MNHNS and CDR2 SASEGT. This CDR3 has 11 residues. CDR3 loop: CASRGGGAQYF. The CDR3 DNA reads TGTGCCAGCAGAGGAGGGGGCGCGCAGTACTTC.